This entry lists 5 T cell receptor beta chains sequenced from one sample in a study of T cell clonotyping in hematopoietic cell transplantation. Produced via immunoSEQ multiplex PCR; TCRdb's table is partial and in-frame only. The sample holds tens of thousands of clones, 94% seen once. The specimen was peripheral blood mononuclear cells. All receptors come from a woman between 50 and 59 years old in good health. Some clones in this sample may be carry-over from other donors' samples.

Judged by abundance, this clone is medium-sized. The chain employs TRBV6-5 and TRBJ2-2; maybe TRBD1 (5 bases). Trimming shortened V by 6 bases and J by 3 bases, and 11 bases separated the two germline ends. Germline CDR1 reads MNHEY; CDR2 reads SVGAGI. The CDR3 consists of 14 residues. The CDR3 DNA is TGTGCCAGCAGACCCCCCAGGGACACCGGGGAGCTGTTTTTT. This sequence encodes CASRPPRDTGELFF.

This clone was found a few times. The V and J genes are TRBV14 and TRBJ2-7, with D maybe TRBD1 (6 bases). V lost 5 bases and J lost 3, with 14 bases in between. From germline, CDR1 is SGHDN and CDR2 FVKESK. The CDR3 consists of 14 residues. The CDR3 protein is CASSARTDYYEQYF. The DNA for the CDR3 is TGTGCCAGCAGCGCCCGGACAGACTACTACGAGCAGTACTTC.

The V call is TRBV7-9, the J call TRBJ1-5, with 8 bases aligning to TRBD1. The CDR3 consists of 15 residues. CDR1 and CDR2 from the germline V gene are SEHNR and FQNEAQ (reference sequence). V dropped 3 bases and J dropped 2; count of bases not matched to a gene: 3. The CDR3 reads CASSLAQGGNQPQHF. The CDR3 DNA sequence: TGTGCCAGCAGCTTGGCACAGGGGGGCAATCAGCCCCAGCATTTT.

The chain carries TRBV19 and TRBJ1-2; D remains ambiguous. The V end was cut by 4 bases, the J end by 3 bases, with 12 bases between. Germline CDR1 reads LNHDA; CDR2 reads SQIVND (reference sequence). The CDR3 contains 14 residues. This CDR3 is CASSRGPEDYGYTF. CDR3 bases: TGTGCCAGTAGTAGAGGTCCGGAGGACTATGGCTACACCTTC.

The chain recombines TRBV29-1 with TRBJ1-2, with 8 positions matching TRBD1. The CDR3 is 14 amino acids. V trimming: 3 bases; J trimming: 10 bases; junction bases outside the gene matches: 13. The germline V gene has CDR1 SQVTM and CDR2 ANQGSEA. In DNA, the CDR3 is TGCAGCGTTGACATTAACGGACAGGGCGATTCCTACACCTTC. Translated, it gives CSVDINGQGDSYTF. The full variable domain, completed using reference TRBV29-1 and TRBJ1-2, is SAVISQKPSRDICQRGTSLTIQCQVDSQVTMMFWYRQQPGQSLTLIATANQGSEATYESGFVIDKFPISRPNLTFSTLTVSNMSPEDSSIYLCSVDINGQGDSYTFGSGTRLTVV.